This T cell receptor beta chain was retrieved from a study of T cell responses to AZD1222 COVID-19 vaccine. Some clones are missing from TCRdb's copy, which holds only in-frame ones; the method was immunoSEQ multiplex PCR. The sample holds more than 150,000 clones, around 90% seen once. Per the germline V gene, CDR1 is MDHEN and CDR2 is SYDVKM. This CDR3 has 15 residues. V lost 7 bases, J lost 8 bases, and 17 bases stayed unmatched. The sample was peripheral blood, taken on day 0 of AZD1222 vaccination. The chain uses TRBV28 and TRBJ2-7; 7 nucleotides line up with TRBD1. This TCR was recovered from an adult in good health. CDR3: CASTPTGTVTQQQYF. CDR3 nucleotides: TGTGCCAGCACCCCTACCGGGACAGTAACCCAGCAGCAGTACTTC.